This T cell receptor (beta chain) was sequenced in a study of CD8 T cells in Susac syndrome. Peripheral blood CD8+ and CD4+ T cells were profiled by TCR beta sequencing. Random hexamers were used to reverse transcribe an amount of roughly 0.5 to 1 ug RNA. The immunoSEQ assay covered 54 Vbeta and 13 Jbeta segments for CDR3. TCRdb processed the immunoSEQ multiplex PCR reads anew with MiXCR; each CDR3 protein has one entry. The sample comprises tens of thousands of distinct CDR3 sequences, about 92% of which are singletons, and about 0.54% rests with the top ten. With respect to this clonotype: Antigen unknown.

Broader study findings: The CD4+ T cell repertoires in Susac syndrome did not show any clonal expansion. The study acknowledged a relatively small number of individuals in its TCR sequencing and HLA analysis.

The sequence came from a human donor with Susac syndrome. Sequenced: CD4+ T cells from PBMCs.

This CDR3 reads CASSQVFGVRETQYF. CDR3 DNA sequence: TGTGCCAGCAGCCAAGTGTTCGGGGTTCGGGAGACCCAGTACTTC. This chain connects TRBV14 to TRBJ2-5; D is perhaps TRBD2 (5 bases). Trimming stripped 1 base from V and 5 bases from J, with 14 bases between. Germline CDR1 and CDR2: SGHDN and FVKESK. The length of the CDR3 is 15 residues.